This entry lists 8 T cell receptor beta chains sequenced from one sample in a study of cytomegalovirus exposure and HLA in healthy donors. The study ran its PCR with 60 Vbeta and 13 Jbeta primers. The method was immunoSEQ multiplex PCR; TCRdb's version includes in-frame clones alone and lacks a portion of them. The sample consists of about 54,000 clones, 82% of them appearing once. Sequences were obtained from PBMCs. Every receptor here comes from a young woman in good health and CMV-seronegative.

The gene calls are TRBV7-9 and TRBJ1-1, with a weak D call TRBD1 (6 bases). Germline values: CDR1 SEHNR, CDR2 FQNEAQ (reference sequence). Deletions cut 10 bases from V and 4 bases from J, with 10 bases between. The length of the CDR3 is 11 residues. Here the CDR3 reads CATQGGTEAFF. The CDR3 coding sequence is TGTGCCACCCAAGGGGGCACTGAAGCTTTCTTT.

CDR3 sequence reads: CASSETDRLYGYTF. In DNA form, the CDR3 reads TGTGCCAGCAGTGAAACCGACAGGCTCTATGGCTACACCTTC. The V gene is TRBV2, the J gene TRBJ1-2; possibly TRBD1 for D (6 bases). The CDR3 runs 14 residues. Germline V gives CDR1 SNHLY, CDR2 FYNNEI. Trimming removed 2 bases at V and 4 bases at J, with 11 bases between.

The rearrangement joins TRBV19 to TRBJ1-5; TRBD1 aligns across 8 bases. This CDR3 comprises 15 residues. With V trimmed by 6 bases and J by 6 bases, 10 bases remained unmatched. Germline CDR1 LNHDA, CDR2 SQIVND (reference sequence). CDR3 nucleotides: TGTGCCAGTAGATACGGGGGACAGGTCCCTCAGCCCCAGCATTTT. It specifies CASRYGGQVPQPQHF.

The chain links TRBV9 to TRBJ1-3, with 7 bases lining up with TRBD1. The V segment lost 2 bases and the J segment 4 bases; nucleotides outside the gene matches: 6. The germline CDR1 and CDR2 sequences are SGDLS and YYNGEE. This CDR3 comprises 15 residues. The CDR3 region has the DNA TGTGCCAGCAGCGTCAGGGGGGCGGTAGGAAACACCATATATTTT. Protein sequence: CASSVRGAVGNTIYF. Full variable domain (missing parts from reference TRBV9 and TRBJ1-3): DSGVTQTPKHLITATGQRVTLRCSPRSGDLSVYWYQQSLDQGLQFLIQYYNGEERAKGNILERFSAQQFPDLHSELNLSSLELGDSALYFCASSVRGAVGNTIYFGEGSWLTVV.

The chain links TRBV10-1 to TRBJ2-1; 8 nucleotides line up with TRBD1. Germline V gene lookup returns CDR1 WNHNN and CDR2 SYGVQD (reference sequence). This CDR3 region has 14 residues. J gave up 12 bases and V 2 bases, and 9 bases lay outside the gene matches. CDR3: CASSETDRTGMQFF. The CDR3 bases are TGCGCCAGCAGTGAGACAGACCGGACAGGGATGCAGTTCTTC.

The gene calls are TRBV7-2 and TRBJ1-1, with 8 positions matching TRBD1. There are 14 residues in the CDR3. The trim removed 5 bases at V and 6 bases at J, leaving 8 bases unmatched. CDR1 and CDR2 from the germline V gene are SGHTA and FQGNSA. Written as DNA, the CDR3 is TGTGCCAGCAGCCGCGGACAGGGCTTCGCTGAAGCTTTCTTT. Translation gives CASSRGQGFAEAFF.

The CDR3 region has the DNA TGTGCCGCGGGGGGGCAGTCTAGGGAAAAACTGTTTTTT. It codes for CAAGGQSREKLFF. The chain employs TRBV15 and TRBJ1-4, with D maybe TRBD1 (6 bases). This CDR3 spans 13 amino acids. Germline V gene sequence: CDR1 LNHNV, CDR2 YYDKDF (reference sequence). Trimming cost V 11 bases and J 8 bases, with 18 bases left between them.

This clone occurred once. The V gene is TRBV27, the J gene TRBJ1-5; TRBD1 might be the D (6 bases). The length of the CDR3 is 17 residues. With 8 bases removed from V and 11 bases from J, the gap between germline ends came to 31 bases. Germline loops: CDR1 MNHEY, CDR2 SMNVEV (reference sequence). The CDR3 nucleotides are TGTGCCAGCGGGACCGGTAAGGACAGCAGAAAAATTTTTTCCCAGCATTTT. This sequence encodes CASGTGKDSRKIFSQHF.